This is a list of T cell receptor beta chains from one sample in a study of cytomegalovirus exposure and HLA in healthy donors. Produced via immunoSEQ multiplex PCR; TCRdb's table is partial and in-frame only. Among 100,000 to 150,000 clones listed, about four fifths were seen once. The source material was PBMCs. The origin of the receptors is a middle-aged woman in good health and CMV-seronegative. CDR3s include the opening cysteine and the closing phenylalanine or tryptophan. Fields, in order: D gene, J gene, clone size, V gene, CDR3 DNA, CDR3 protein. D genes are given only for firm matches. Expanded clones get a size class; other rows say once, few or many, or leave the size out.

d_gene: TRBD1
j_gene: TRBJ2-3
abundance: -
v_gene: TRBV9
CDR3nt: TGTGCCAGCAGCGTTGGGACAGGGAGGGCAGATACGCAGTATTTT
CDR3aa: CASSVGTGRADTQYF

d_gene: TRBD1
j_gene: TRBJ2-5
abundance: few
v_gene: TRBV7-9
CDR3nt: TGTGCCAGCAGCGCAGACAGGGACCAAGAGACCCAGTACTTC
CDR3aa: CASSADRDQETQYF

d_gene: -
j_gene: TRBJ1-1
abundance: few
v_gene: TRBV4-2
CDR3nt: TGTGCCAGCAGCCAAGATATGATGGGCGCGGAAGCTTTCTTT
CDR3aa: CASSQDMMGAEAFF

d_gene: -
j_gene: TRBJ1-3
abundance: once
v_gene: TRBV7-2
CDR3nt: TGTGCCAGCAGCTCCCGATCAGGGGCGGGAAACACCATATATTTT
CDR3aa: CASSSRSGAGNTIYF

d_gene: -
j_gene: TRBJ2-2
abundance: -
v_gene: TRBV6-1
CDR3nt: TGTGCCAGCAGGGGAACTAGTTTCGGGGAGCTGTTTTTT
CDR3aa: CASRGTSFGELFF

d_gene: -
j_gene: TRBJ1-2
abundance: -
v_gene: TRBV29-1
CDR3nt: TGCAGCGCTACCCTACAGGCTCTTAATGGCTACACCTTC
CDR3aa: CSATLQALNGYTF

d_gene: -
j_gene: TRBJ2-3
abundance: -
v_gene: TRBV28
CDR3nt: TGTGCCAGCAAGGGGGGGGGCGGAACAGATACGCAGTATTTT
CDR3aa: CASKGGGGTDTQYF

d_gene: -
j_gene: TRBJ2-1
abundance: -
v_gene: TRBV29-1
CDR3nt: TGCAGCGTTGTAGGAGGGGGGGGCGGTGAGCAGTTCTTC
CDR3aa: CSVVGGGGGEQFF

d_gene: -
j_gene: TRBJ1-4
abundance: -
v_gene: TRBV4-3
CDR3nt: TGCGCCAGCAGCCAAGACCAGGGAGGGTTGGGTGAAAAACTGTTTTTT
CDR3aa: CASSQDQGGLGEKLFF

d_gene: TRBD1
j_gene: TRBJ2-1
abundance: -
v_gene: TRBV6-1
CDR3nt: TGTGCCAGCAGTTCTGCCGGGACAGGGGATAATGAGCAGTTCTTC
CDR3aa: CASSSAGTGDNEQFF

d_gene: -
j_gene: TRBJ2-3
abundance: -
v_gene: TRBV2
CDR3nt: TGTGCCAGCAGTGCGGTGGGCCCGAGCACAGATACGCAGTATTTT
CDR3aa: CASSAVGPSTDTQYF

d_gene: -
j_gene: TRBJ1-1
abundance: -
v_gene: TRBV7-8
CDR3nt: TGTGCCAGCAGCACAGGACGGTTGAACACTGAAGCTTTCTTT
CDR3aa: CASSTGRLNTEAFF

d_gene: -
j_gene: TRBJ2-1
abundance: -
v_gene: TRBV6-4
CDR3nt: TGTGCCAGCAGTGACGGAGACAATGAGCAGTTCTTC
CDR3aa: CASSDGDNEQFF

d_gene: -
j_gene: TRBJ1-1
abundance: -
v_gene: TRBV13
CDR3nt: TGTGCCAGCAGCGCCCTGGACTCACAGAACACTGAAGCTTTCTTT
CDR3aa: CASSALDSQNTEAFF

d_gene: -
j_gene: TRBJ1-1
abundance: -
v_gene: TRBV5-5
CDR3nt: TGTGCCAGCAGCTTGACCTTACGGGCACAGGGAATGAACACTGAAGCTTTCTTT
CDR3aa: CASSLTLRAQGMNTEAFF

d_gene: TRBD2
j_gene: TRBJ2-1
abundance: -
v_gene: TRBV4-1
CDR3nt: TGCGCCAGCAGCCACCACGGACTAGCGGGGAGGGATGAGCAGTTCTTC
CDR3aa: CASSHHGLAGRDEQFF

d_gene: -
j_gene: TRBJ2-5
abundance: few
v_gene: TRBV5-1
CDR3nt: TGCGCCAGCAGCTTGAGGCAGGATGGGGAGACCCAGTACTTC
CDR3aa: CASSLRQDGETQYF

d_gene: -
j_gene: TRBJ1-2
abundance: once
v_gene: TRBV15
CDR3nt: TGTGCCACCAGCGCCAGGGACTATGGCTACACCTTC
CDR3aa: CATSARDYGYTF

d_gene: -
j_gene: TRBJ1-4
abundance: few
v_gene: TRBV5-4
CDR3nt: TGTGCCAGCAGCTTCGGAGGCACTAATGAAAAACTGTTTTTT
CDR3aa: CASSFGGTNEKLFF

d_gene: -
j_gene: TRBJ1-3
abundance: -
v_gene: TRBV4-3
CDR3nt: TGCGCCAGCAGCCAAGATGCGGATTCCTCTGGAAACACCATATATTTT
CDR3aa: CASSQDADSSGNTIYF

d_gene: -
j_gene: TRBJ1-5
abundance: -
v_gene: TRBV2
CDR3nt: TGTGCCAGCAGTGAGAACAGTATCACCAGCAACAATCAGCCCCAGCATTTT
CDR3aa: CASSENSITSNNQPQHF

d_gene: -
j_gene: TRBJ2-1
abundance: few
v_gene: TRBV6-5
CDR3nt: TGTGCCAGCAGACCCTCAGGGGGGAATGAGCAGTTCTTC
CDR3aa: CASRPSGGNEQFF

d_gene: TRBD1
j_gene: TRBJ1-2
abundance: once
v_gene: TRBV5-1
CDR3nt: TGCGCCAGCAGCTCGACAGGGGCTAGTGACTATGGCTACACCTTC
CDR3aa: CASSSTGASDYGYTF

d_gene: -
j_gene: TRBJ2-4
abundance: -
v_gene: TRBV4-3
CDR3nt: TGCGCCAGCAGCCCCTCCTCGTCGAACATTCAGTACTTC
CDR3aa: CASSPSSSNIQYF

d_gene: -
j_gene: TRBJ1-2
abundance: -
v_gene: TRBV11-2
CDR3nt: TGTGCCAGCAGCCCGGCGGGGTACTATGGCTACACCTTC
CDR3aa: CASSPAGYYGYTF

d_gene: TRBD1
j_gene: TRBJ2-1
abundance: -
v_gene: TRBV5-3
CDR3nt: TGTGCCAGAAGCGGGACAGGGGGTAAGGAGGAGCAGTTCTTC
CDR3aa: CARSGTGGKEEQFF

d_gene: TRBD2
j_gene: TRBJ2-7
abundance: -
v_gene: TRBV5-1
CDR3nt: TGCGCCAGCAGCACGGAGCGGGAGGTGTACGAGCAGTACTTC
CDR3aa: CASSTEREVYEQYF

d_gene: TRBD1
j_gene: TRBJ2-7
abundance: -
v_gene: TRBV27
CDR3nt: TGTGCCAGCTCCTCTCCGGGACAGGGGTGGGGAGAGCAGTACTTC
CDR3aa: CASSSPGQGWGEQYF

d_gene: TRBD1
j_gene: TRBJ2-2
abundance: few
v_gene: TRBV6-6
CDR3nt: TGTGCCAGCAGCCAGGGACAGGACACCGGGGAGCTGTTTTTT
CDR3aa: CASSQGQDTGELFF

d_gene: -
j_gene: TRBJ2-5
abundance: -
v_gene: TRBV19
CDR3nt: TGTGCCAGTAGTCCTACAGGGGGGGGAGAGACCCAGTACTTC
CDR3aa: CASSPTGGGETQYF

d_gene: TRBD2
j_gene: TRBJ2-5
abundance: -
v_gene: TRBV5-1
CDR3nt: TGCGCCAGCAGCCCGTATCTAGCGGGAGGGTACGAGACCCAGTACTTC
CDR3aa: CASSPYLAGGYETQYF

d_gene: TRBD1
j_gene: TRBJ1-2
abundance: -
v_gene: TRBV7-2
CDR3nt: TGTGCCAGCAGCCAAGGACAGGTCAGCTATGGCTACACCTTC
CDR3aa: CASSQGQVSYGYTF

d_gene: TRBD2
j_gene: TRBJ2-2
abundance: -
v_gene: TRBV28
CDR3nt: TGTGCCAGCAGAATAGGGACTAGCGGGACAACGTACACCGGGGAGCTGTTTTTT
CDR3aa: CASRIGTSGTTYTGELFF